This T cell receptor beta chain was documented in a study of shared T cell receptors in the human thymus. Trimming at V came to 0 bases and at J to 3 bases, leaving 6 bases not matched to a gene. The germline CDR1 and CDR2 sequences are SGDLS and YYNGEE. The CDR3 contains 16 residues. Some clones are missing from TCRdb's copy, which holds only in-frame ones; the method was immunoSEQ multiplex PCR. Altogether hundreds of thousands of clones are present, around 87% being singletons, with the ten largest covering just under 0.0095%. This sample was also put to use in a study of human thymus T cells. Per that paper: Repertoires from thymus and blood appeared to show biased V and J gene usage. Overlap was high between thymic repertoires from unrelated individuals, as reported in related research.

The gene calls are TRBV9 and TRBJ2-3, with TRBD1 matching 8 bases. Sequenced sample: thymocytes. The sequence was collected from a boy under two years old with a congenital heart defect. This CDR3 is CASSVGRTGSTDTQYF. Here the CDR3 DNA reads TGTGCCAGCAGCGTAGGGCGGACAGGGTCAACAGATACGCAGTATTTT.